This record concerns one T cell receptor beta chain sequence. Its antigen is not identified. TCRdb independently ran MiXCR on the 5' RACE reads; one entry per CDR3 protein. Among approximately 620,000 distinct CDR3 sequences, 8% to 9% were seen once, and the ten largest hold around 0.95%. The sample is drawn from a study of identical twins. General study results and limits: Modelling underestimated the level of out-of-frame TCR alpha sharing observed in monozygotic twins. Twin-shared out-of-frame alpha sequences were enriched for low generation probability.

In germline, CDR1 is SEHNR, CDR2 FQNEAQ (reference sequence). The CDR3 extends over 12 amino acids. Trimming cost V 10 bases and J 5 bases, with 11 bases left between them. Healthy Caucasians made up all donors. The sample also formed part of further work on yellow fever vaccine responses in identical twins.

The rearrangement links TRBV7-9 to TRBJ1-4, with TRBD1 as a possible D gene (5 bases). The TCR comes from a woman aged 18-29 years in good health. The sequenced sample consisted of PBMCs. DNA for the CDR3: TGTGCCACATGCAGGGAGAATGAAAAACTGTTTTTT. Protein sequence: CATCRENEKLFF.